These 30 T cell receptor beta chains share one sample of origin, sequenced in a study of type 1 regulatory T cells (dated by TCRdb to the early 2020s). No antigens are known for them. Sequencing relied on an Illumina MiSeq. Using fastp trimming at Q25 and MiXCR clonotype assembly, TCRdb reanalyzed the public sequencing data and kept in-frame beta chains. Each entry is one CDR3 protein sequence, shown with its most common DNA and genes. In all, the sample holds some 22,000 distinct CDR3 sequences, and 55% to 75% of those were seen once. Together, the top ten hold 13% to 15% of the sample. Material: cultured T cells, either the whole culture or a sorted T cell fraction (not recorded which). This sample's cell subset or site label indicates: Tr1-enriched cell product generated in vitro against host alloantigens. The receptor set was obtained from a human donor in good health.

The table lists this clonotype with a count of one. The genes are TRBV5-5 and TRBJ1-4; D unresolved. Trimming removed 0 bases at V and 0 bases at J, with 9 bases between. This CDR3 is 16 amino acids long. Germline-derived CDR1 and CDR2 are SGHKS and YYEKEE (reference sequence). As DNA, the CDR3 is TGTGCCAGCAGCTTGGGGGCAGTTGCAACTAATGAAAAACTGTTTTTT. Encoded protein: CASSLGAVATNEKLFF.

V usage is TRBV13 and J usage is TRBJ1-1; perhaps TRBD1 as D (6 bases). Trimming cost V 7 bases and J 2 bases, with 14 bases left between them. This CDR3 region has 14 residues. Per the germline V gene, CDR1 is PRHDT and CDR2 is FYEKMQ (reference sequence). The CDR3 is CASTRDRRNTEAFF. The CDR3 bases are TGTGCCAGCACCCGCGACAGGCGAAACACTGAAGCTTTCTTT.

In this sample, this clonotype turned up a few times. The chain is built from TRBV27 and TRBJ2-2; no reliable D call. V gave up 6 bases and J gave up 6 bases, with 20 bases separating them. The CDR3 is 16 amino acids. The V gene's germline CDR1 is MNHEY and CDR2 SMNVEV (reference sequence). The CDR3 spells CASRTTTNRGSGELFF. The CDR3 DNA sequence: TGTGCCAGCAGGACAACCACTAATAGAGGATCCGGGGAGCTGTTTTTT.

V and J are TRBV18 and TRBJ2-5, with unresolved D. The germline gives CDR1 KGHSH, CDR2 LQKENI. This CDR3 region has 15 residues. Trimming removed 0 bases at V and 4 bases at J, with 12 bases between. Written as DNA, the CDR3 is TGTGCCAGCTCACCACCTCTTAAGAAGGGAGAGACCCAGTACTTC. Protein product: CASSPPLKKGETQYF.

The chain is built from TRBV7-2 and TRBJ2-7, with D perhaps TRBD2 (6 bases). Trimming cost V 4 bases and J 0 bases, with 16 bases left between them. The CDR3 totals 16 residues. Germline V gene sequence: CDR1 SGHTA, CDR2 FQGNSA. DNA for the CDR3: TGTGCCAGCAGCTACCGGGGCGGGGACGTCTCCTACGAGCAGTACTTC. The encoded protein is CASSYRGGDVSYEQYF.

The rearrangement uses TRBV29-1 and TRBJ2-1; 8 nucleotides line up with TRBD1. Looked up from germline, CDR1 is SQVTM and CDR2 is ANQGSEA. Trimming took 8 bases from V and 7 from J; bases not matched to a gene: 13. The CDR3 has 14 amino acids. For the CDR3, the DNA is TGCAGCTCCAAATACAGGGGGAGCCCGAATGAGCAGTTCTTC. It codes for CSSKYRGSPNEQFF.

DNA of the CDR3: TGCGCCAGCAGCCAAAGGTGGAGTCAGGTCATCTCTGGGGCCAACGTCCTGACTTTC. Amino acid sequence: CASSQRWSQVISGANVLTF. The chain carries TRBV4-1 and TRBJ2-6, with unresolved D. V was pared by 2 bases and J by 0 bases, with 17 bases between. The CDR3 runs to 19 residues. Germline V gives CDR1 MGHRA, CDR2 YSYEKL.

This clonotype has more than one count but fewer than ten. The rearrangement uses TRBV4-2 and TRBJ1-4, with D possibly matching TRBD1 (5 bases). Trimming took off 2 bases at V and 6 bases at J, with 13 bases between the two ends. The CDR3 loop spans 15 amino acids. Germline CDR1 reads LGHNA; CDR2 reads YNFKEQ. The CDR3 here is CASSQTKAGHEKLFF. As DNA, the CDR3 is TGTGCCAGCAGCCAAACAAAGGCAGGGCATGAAAAACTGTTTTTT.

The chain has TRBV5-1 and TRBJ1-5; 10 nucleotides line up with TRBD1. In germline, CDR1 is SGHRS, CDR2 YFSETQ. V lost 4 bases, J lost 7 bases, and 14 bases stayed unmatched. The CDR3 spans 17 residues. The CDR3 here is CASSVGPGQGMRQPQHF. DNA of the CDR3: TGCGCCAGCAGCGTGGGACCGGGACAGGGGATGAGGCAGCCCCAGCATTTT.

This chain uses TRBV20-1 with TRBJ1-6; 9 bases map to TRBD1. V dropped 6 bases and J dropped 7; count of bases not matched to a gene: 13. The germline V gene has CDR1 DFQATT and CDR2 SNEGSKA (reference sequence). The CDR3 consists of 16 residues. This chain's CDR3 is CSAKTGTGLSNSPLHF. CDR3 DNA: TGCAGTGCCAAGACAGGGACAGGGTTATCAAATTCACCCCTCCACTTT.

Here the CDR3 DNA reads TGTGCCTGGAGTGTACTGGGAGGGAATCAGCCCCAGCATTTT. Protein product: CAWSVLGGNQPQHF. The chain is built from TRBV30 and TRBJ1-5; unclear D gene. With 0 bases removed from V and 4 bases from J, the gap between germline ends came to 10 bases. CDR1 and CDR2 (germline): GTSNPN, SVGIG (reference sequence). The CDR3 is 14 residues long.

The CDR3 sequence: CASPPGRLAGGLRNEQYF. The CDR3 nucleotides are TGTGCCAGCCCTCCGGGGCGGCTAGCGGGGGGGCTCCGGAACGAGCAGTACTTC. The chain has TRBV6-1 and TRBJ2-7; 12 bases align to TRBD2. This CDR3 region has 18 residues. Trimming removed 8 bases from V and 5 bases from J; junction bases left unmatched: 19. Germline V gene sequence: CDR1 MNHNS, CDR2 SASEGT.

The table lists this clonotype with a count of one. The chain combines TRBV20-1 with TRBJ2-1, with 9 bases aligning to TRBD2. J gave up 5 bases and V 6 bases, and 11 bases lay outside the gene matches. The CDR3 length is 15 residues. Per the germline V gene, CDR1 is DFQATT and CDR2 is SNEGSKA (reference sequence). CDR3 in amino acids: CSARTGLAGNNEQFF. The CDR3 nucleotides are TGCAGTGCGCGTACGGGGCTAGCGGGGAACAATGAGCAGTTCTTC.

V usage is TRBV19 and J usage is TRBJ2-5; 14 bases map to TRBD2. This CDR3 is built from 16 residues. Germline CDR1 is LNHDA and CDR2 is SQIVND (reference sequence). The V and J ends lost 3 bases and 3 bases, in that order; junction bases with no gene match: 3. The CDR3 loop is CASSIPGLAGEETQYF. The CDR3 DNA is TGTGCCAGTAGTATCCCGGGACTAGCGGGGGAAGAGACCCAGTACTTC.

The V and J genes are TRBV20-1 and TRBJ2-5; 10 nucleotides line up with TRBD1. Trimming at V came to 6 bases and at J to 5 bases, leaving 12 bases not matched to a gene. Germline V gives CDR1 DFQATT, CDR2 SNEGSKA (reference sequence). The CDR3 runs to 15 residues. The CDR3 loop is CSAPSSGQGYETQYF. CDR3 nucleotide sequence: TGCAGTGCCCCGTCCTCGGGACAGGGGTATGAGACCCAGTACTTC.

The chain employs TRBV5-1 and TRBJ2-5; D possibly uses TRBD1 or TRBD2 (6 bases each). The CDR3 is made up of 14 amino acids. Trimming removed 4 bases at V and 5 bases at J, with 15 bases between. Germline loops: CDR1 SGHRS, CDR2 YFSETQ. CDR3 DNA sequence: TGCGCCAGCAGCCCCCGACGGGGGCTTGAGACCCAGTACTTC. Its translation is CASSPRRGLETQYF.

By sample fraction, this clonotype is large. This chain joins TRBV7-9 and TRBJ2-2; TRBD1 agrees at 9 bases. Germline CDR1 SEHNR, CDR2 FQNEAQ (reference sequence). The junction had 10 bases not matched to a gene; V was cut back by 5 bases and J by 6 bases. This CDR3 is built from 16 residues. This CDR3 reads CASSPHGQGLAGELFF. The CDR3 DNA is TGTGCCAGCAGCCCCCATGGACAGGGGTTGGCCGGGGAGCTGTTTTTT.

This clonotype has more than one count but fewer than ten. The chain carries TRBV7-8 and TRBJ2-1; D not resolved. Germline lookup yields CDR1 SGHVS and CDR2 FQNEAQ. The V gene lost 0 bases and the J gene lost 4 bases, with 13 bases spanning the gap. The CDR3 is 16 amino acids. The CDR3 DNA reads TGTGCCAGCAGCTTAGCGAATAAGGCTTTTTACAATGAGCAGTTCTTC. Translating it yields CASSLANKAFYNEQFF.

This clonotype occurred a few times. The chain uses TRBV10-3 and TRBJ1-6, with 8 bases aligning to TRBD1. This CDR3 is 15 amino acids long. The ends lost 6 bases at V and 5 bases at J; junction bases unmatched: 6. CDR1 is ENHRY and CDR2 is SYGVKD in the germline V gene. CDR3 sequence: CAIRALDRDNSPLHF. In nucleotides, the CDR3 is TGTGCCATCAGGGCATTGGACAGGGATAATTCACCCCTCCACTTT.

The chain uses TRBV7-9 and TRBJ1-4; 8 positions agree with TRBD1. CDR3 length: 15 residues. Germline CDR1 and CDR2: SEHNR and FQNEAQ (reference sequence). J was trimmed by 3 bases and V by 7 bases; bases with no gene match: 7. The CDR3 reads CASNKGQGANEKLFF. CDR3 in DNA: TGTGCCAGCAACAAAGGACAGGGAGCTAATGAAAAACTGTTTTTT. The full variable domain, completed using reference TRBV7-9 and TRBJ1-4, is DTGVSQNPRHKITKRGQNVTFRCDPISEHNRLYWYRQTLGQGPEFLTYFQNEAQLEKSRLLSDRFSAERPKGSFSTLEIQRTEQGDSAMYLCASNKGQGANEKLFFGSGTQLSVL.

The chain couples TRBV5-6 to TRBJ2-5; either TRBD1 or TRBD2 may supply D (5 bases each). Germline CDR1 reads SGHDT; CDR2 reads YYEEEE. The CDR3 runs to 15 residues. Deletions cut 0 bases from V and 2 bases from J, with 11 bases between. The DNA of the CDR3 is TGTGCCAGCAGCTTGGCGGGGCAAGGTCAAGAGACCCAGTACTTC. As protein: CASSLAGQGQETQYF.

Remarks on this clonotype: The germline gene is not matched at one end of the junction; a read error may be the cause. This chain joins TRBV5-4 and TRBJ2-5; D perhaps matches TRBD2 (7 bases). The CDR3 runs 16 residues. The V gene's germline CDR1 is SGHNT and CDR2 YYREEE (reference sequence). The CDR3 sequence is CTSSPTGGGEWETQYF. The CDR3 region has the DNA TGTACCAGCAGCCCCACGGGGGGCGGAGAATGGGAGACCCAGTACTTC.

This rearrangement joins TRBV5-1 to TRBJ2-3; TRBD2 matches at 8 bases. The germline gives CDR1 SGHRS, CDR2 YFSETQ. V lost 0 bases to trimming and J lost 2 bases; unmatched junction nucleotides: 5. The CDR3 contains 16 residues. CDR3 sequence (DNA): TGCGCCAGCAGCTTGGATGCAGCGGGGGACACAGATACGCAGTATTTT. Translating it yields CASSLDAAGDTDTQYF.

This chain joins TRBV24-1 and TRBJ2-7, with a possible D match to TRBD2 (5 bases). Germline V gene lookup returns CDR1 KGHDR and CDR2 SFDVKD. The CDR3 has 14 residues. V shed 4 bases and J shed 0 bases, with 9 bases lying between them. For the CDR3, the DNA is TGTGCCACCAGTGACACGGGAACCTCCTACGAGCAGTACTTC. It translates to CATSDTGTSYEQYF.

This sequence joins TRBV6-2 or TRBV6-3 and TRBJ1-2; D call uncertain. V was clipped by 3 bases and J by 4 bases, with 9 bases between them. Per the germline V gene, CDR1 is MNHEY and CDR2 is SVGEGT. The CDR3 is made up of 13 amino acids. For the CDR3, the DNA is TGTGCCAGCAGTTATCAGGCAGTCTATGGCTACACCTTC. This codes for CASSYQAVYGYTF.

The rearrangement links TRBV5-6 to TRBJ2-2; 8 bases are shared with TRBD2. J was trimmed by 1 base and V by 4 bases; bases with no gene match: 12. The CDR3 has 18 residues. The V gene's germline CDR1 is SGHDT and CDR2 YYEEEE. CDR3 bases: TGTGCCAGCAGCAATAGGGGGTCAGCGGGGGTGAACACCGGGGAGCTGTTTTTT. It encodes CASSNRGSAGVNTGELFF.

The chain is built from TRBV5-1 and TRBJ2-5; 13 nucleotides align to TRBD2. J gave up 7 bases and V 3 bases, and 9 bases lay outside the gene matches. This CDR3 has 16 residues. Germline V lookup: CDR1 SGHRS, CDR2 YFSETQ. The CDR3 DNA follows: TGCGCCAGCAGCTACGGACTAGCGGGGGTGGATGGGACCCAGTACTTC. This codes for CASSYGLAGVDGTQYF.

The chain carries TRBV27 and TRBJ2-3; 12 bases agree with TRBD2. Germline CDR1 MNHEY, CDR2 SMNVEV (reference sequence). The CDR3 spans 16 residues. V was clipped by 2 bases and J by 2 bases; unmatched bases: 2. The CDR3 bases are TGTGCCAGCAGTTTAGGACTAGCGGGGATCACAGATACGCAGTATTTT. Translating gives CASSLGLAGITDTQYF.

V gene TRBV5-1 combines with J gene TRBJ1-1, with unresolved D. The CDR3 extends over 13 amino acids. V shed 5 bases and J shed 0 bases, with 8 bases lying between them. Germline CDR1 and CDR2: SGHRS and YFSETQ. CDR3 DNA sequence: TGCGCCAGCAGTAAACAAGTGAACACTGAAGCTTTCTTT. It is translated as CASSKQVNTEAFF.

The genes are TRBV30 and TRBJ2-5; 9 bases are shared with TRBD2. The germline V gene has CDR1 GTSNPN and CDR2 SVGIG (reference sequence). Trimming removed 2 bases from V and 5 bases from J; junction bases left unmatched: 6. CDR3 length equals 14 residues. CDR3 DNA: TGTGCCTGGAGTTCGGGGCTAGCGGGGGAGACCCAGTACTTC. This codes for CAWSSGLAGETQYF.